The 20 T cell receptor beta chains reported below all come from one sample, sequenced in a study of T cell responses to AZD1222 COVID-19 vaccine. Measured with immunoSEQ multiplex PCR; TCRdb has only the in-frame clones, and not every one. The table has around 170,000 clones, around 90% seen once. Here the sequenced sample was peripheral blood, taken on day 0 of AZD1222 vaccination. These receptor sequences come from an adult in good health.

The chain uses TRBV7-9 and TRBJ2-1; D gene uncertain. V was pared by 5 bases and J by 10 bases, with 15 bases between. The CDR3 runs to 13 residues. Germline V gives CDR1 SEHNR, CDR2 FQNEAQ (reference sequence). Written as DNA, the CDR3 is TGTGCCAGCAGCCCCCATTACACGCCCGAGCAGTTCTTC. Its protein is CASSPHYTPEQFF.

The rearrangement uses TRBV5-6 and TRBJ2-7; 9 bases are shared with TRBD1. This CDR3 has 17 residues. V trimming: 2 bases; J trimming: 4 bases; junction bases outside the gene matches: 13. Germline V CDR1 and CDR2: SGHDT, YYEEEE. CDR3 in DNA: TGTGCCAGCAGCTTTTCTTGGGGGGGACAGGGTGGTTACGAGCAGTACTTC. Its protein is CASSFSWGGQGGYEQYF.

This clone occurred a few times. The chain joins TRBV29-1 to TRBJ2-5; D not resolved. The CDR3 totals 11 residues. In germline, CDR1 is SQVTM, CDR2 ANQGSEA. V shed 4 bases and J shed 5 bases, with 8 bases lying between them. CDR3 nucleotide sequence: TGCAGCGTTGGGGCCACGGAGACCCAGTACTTC. Translated: CSVGATETQYF. The full variable domain, rest sourced from reference TRBV29-1 and TRBJ2-5, is SAVISQKPSRDICQRGTSLTIQCQVDSQVTMMFWYRQQPGQSLTLIATANQGSEATYESGFVIDKFPISRPNLTFSTLTVSNMSPEDSSIYLCSVGATETQYFGPGTRLLVL.

The chain has TRBV3-1 (or the pseudogene TRBV3-2) and TRBJ1-6, with D unclear. This CDR3 is 13 amino acids long. Between the trimmed V and J ends, which lost 1 base and 7 bases, there was a span of 5 bases. CDR1 is LGHDT and CDR2 is YNNKEL in the germline V gene (reference sequence). CDR3 residues: CASSQARNSPLHF. In DNA, the CDR3 is TGTGCCAGCAGCCAAGCCAGGAATTCACCCCTCCACTTT.

The rearrangement links TRBV5-1 to TRBJ2-7; the match to TRBD2 covers 14 bases. CDR3 length: 21 residues. V lost 1 base to trimming and J lost 4 bases; unmatched junction nucleotides: 19. Germline CDR1 is SGHRS and CDR2 is YFSETQ. CDR3 coding DNA: TGCGCCAGCAGCTTGAGTAACGCGACTAGCGGGAGGGCCCTCGGAGATTACGAGCAGTACTTC. Encoded protein: CASSLSNATSGRALGDYEQYF.

The genes are TRBV28 and TRBJ2-1, with 7 bases fitting TRBD2. The CDR3 spans 19 residues. Per germline, CDR1 MDHEN and CDR2 SYDVKM. With 6 bases clipped from V and 8 bases from J, the junction kept 25 bases outside the gene matches. CDR3 residues: CASSPKGLQRRKGRHEQFF. CDR3 nucleotide sequence: TGTGCCAGCAGCCCCAAGGGACTACAGAGGCGGAAGGGTCGGCATGAGCAGTTCTTC.

The chain uses TRBV6-2 or TRBV6-3 and TRBJ2-3; D remains unclear. Germline assignment: CDR1 MNHEY and CDR2 SVGEGT. The CDR3 extends over 16 amino acids. The ends were cut back, 4 bases at V and 9 bases at J, with 23 bases in the middle. DNA of the CDR3: TGTGCCAGCAGTTCCCCCGGGCACCCCACCTCTAGGACGCAGTATTTT. The encoded protein is CASSSPGHPTSRTQYF.

The chain has TRBV3-1 (or the pseudogene TRBV3-2) and TRBJ1-5; TRBD1 is a possible D gene (5 bases). V lost 0 bases to trimming and J lost 6 bases, with 18 bases between them. CDR3 size: 17 residues. In germline, CDR1 is LGHDT, CDR2 YNNKEL (reference sequence). The CDR3, as DNA: TGTGCCAGCAGCCAAGAGGGCGGAAGGGGCTGGGGTCAGCCCCAGCATTTT. Translating it yields CASSQEGGRGWGQPQHF.

The chain is built from TRBV27 and TRBJ1-5; D possibly corresponds to TRBD1 (5 bases). The CDR3 is 14 amino acids. Trimming cost V 5 bases and J 1 base, with 9 bases left between them. The V gene's germline CDR1 is MNHEY and CDR2 SMNVEV (reference sequence). CDR3 in amino acids: CASSNRDSNQPQHF. DNA for the CDR3: TGTGCCAGCAGTAATCGGGACAGCAATCAGCCCCAGCATTTT.

The chain employs TRBV9 and TRBJ1-5; TRBD1 matches 10 bases. Germline loops: CDR1 SGDLS, CDR2 YYNGEE. The CDR3 is made up of 15 amino acids. J gave up 4 bases and V 4 bases, and 5 bases lay outside the gene matches. CDR3 region: CASSTGQGRNQPQHF. The CDR3 DNA reads as TGTGCCAGCAGCACGGGACAGGGGAGGAATCAGCCCCAGCATTTT.

J is TRBJ2-1 and V is TRBV14; 7 bases are a match to TRBD2. This CDR3 comprises 17 residues. The V gene's germline CDR1 is SGHDN and CDR2 FVKESK. Trimming at V came to 1 base and at J to 4 bases, leaving 10 bases not matched to a gene. The CDR3 loop is CASSQAWAGEEYNEQFF. The DNA of the CDR3 is TGTGCCAGCAGCCAAGCGTGGGCGGGAGAAGAATACAATGAGCAGTTCTTC.

CDR3 amino acids: CASSPPTLSGGKNIQYF. DNA of the CDR3: TGCGCCAGCAGCCCACCTACTCTTAGCGGGGGAAAAAACATTCAGTACTTC. This sequence joins TRBV5-1 and TRBJ2-4; 9 nucleotides line up with TRBD2. This CDR3 comprises 17 residues. After removal of 4 bases from V and 4 bases from J, the junction contained 12 bases not matched to a gene. Germline V lookup: CDR1 SGHRS, CDR2 YFSETQ.

The chain is built from TRBV28 and TRBJ2-1; the D call may be TRBD1 or TRBD2 (5 bases each). The V and J ends lost 6 bases and 8 bases respectively, with 17 bases between them. The CDR3 extends over 14 amino acids. Germline V gene data show CDR1 as MDHEN and CDR2 as SYDVKM. The CDR3 nucleotides are TGTGCCAGCAGGAGGGACCAGGTTTTGTATGAGCAGTTCTTC. Its translation is CASRRDQVLYEQFF.

The chain links TRBV12-5 to TRBJ2-1; 8 nucleotides line up with TRBD2. The CDR3 is made up of 14 amino acids. With 5 bases clipped from V and 9 bases from J, the junction kept 9 bases outside the gene matches. Germline loops: CDR1 LGHNT, CDR2 FRNRAP. CDR3 sequence: CASGPGLAQSEQFF. The CDR3 bases are TGTGCTAGTGGTCCTGGACTAGCCCAATCTGAGCAGTTCTTC. The full variable domain, its missing parts supplied by reference TRBV12-5 and TRBJ2-1, is DARVTQTPRHKVTEMGQEVTMRCQPILGHNTVFWYRQTMMQGLELLAYFRNRAPLDDSGMPKDRFSAEMPDATLATLKIQPSEPRDSAVYFCASGPGLAQSEQFFGPGTRLTVL.

J is TRBJ1-3 and V is TRBV18, with TRBD1 as a possible D gene (6 bases). This CDR3 has 16 amino acids. Trimming pared 5 bases from V and 0 bases from J, leaving 14 bases between. The germline V gene has CDR1 KGHSH and CDR2 LQKENI. The CDR3 reads CASSYRDSSSGNTIYF. The CDR3 nucleotides are TGTGCCAGCTCATACAGGGACTCAAGCTCTGGAAACACCATATATTTT.

Here the CDR3 DNA reads TGTGCCAGTAGTATAGTACCAGGTAGCAATCAGCCCCAGCATTTT. Its translation is CASSIVPGSNQPQHF. The chain employs TRBV19 and TRBJ1-5; D is unclear. V lost 1 base and J 0 bases, leaving 7 bases between the germline ends. The CDR3 runs 15 residues. Germline V gene lookup returns CDR1 LNHDA and CDR2 SQIVND (reference sequence).

This chain uses TRBV7-8 with TRBJ1-6; D ambiguous. The CDR3 loop spans 14 amino acids. The V gene lost 6 bases and the J gene lost 7 bases, with 13 bases spanning the gap. Germline V CDR1 and CDR2: SGHVS, FQNEAQ. The CDR3 bases are TGTGCCAGCAGAACGGTAGGAGTAAATTCACCCCTCCACTTT. Protein product: CASRTVGVNSPLHF.

V usage is TRBV19 and J usage is TRBJ2-7; 9 nucleotides match TRBD1. CDR3 length: 15 residues. The germline V gene has CDR1 LNHDA and CDR2 SQIVND (reference sequence). The trim removed 5 bases at V and 1 base at J, leaving 6 bases unmatched. The DNA of the CDR3 is TGTGCCAGTAGTCGACAGGGGGTTTCATCCTACGAGCAGTACTTC. This encodes CASSRQGVSSYEQYF.

The chain carries TRBV19 and TRBJ1-1, with D unclear. Germline V gene sequence: CDR1 LNHDA, CDR2 SQIVND (reference sequence). Trimming took 4 bases from V and 1 from J, leaving 10 bases between them. CDR3 size: 14 residues. The CDR3 nucleotides read TGTGCCAGTAGTAGCACAGCGTCGAACACTGAAGCTTTCTTT. Protein product: CASSSTASNTEAFF.

The chain combines TRBV19 with TRBJ2-5, with a possible D match to TRBD2 (7 bases). The V end lost 1 base, the J end lost 2 bases, and 14 bases lay between the germline ends. Germline loops: CDR1 LNHDA, CDR2 SQIVND (reference sequence). The CDR3 has 16 amino acids. Here the CDR3 DNA reads TGTGCCAGTAGTATAGTAGGTCGGGGGGCTCAAGAGACCCAGTACTTC. It yields the protein CASSIVGRGAQETQYF.